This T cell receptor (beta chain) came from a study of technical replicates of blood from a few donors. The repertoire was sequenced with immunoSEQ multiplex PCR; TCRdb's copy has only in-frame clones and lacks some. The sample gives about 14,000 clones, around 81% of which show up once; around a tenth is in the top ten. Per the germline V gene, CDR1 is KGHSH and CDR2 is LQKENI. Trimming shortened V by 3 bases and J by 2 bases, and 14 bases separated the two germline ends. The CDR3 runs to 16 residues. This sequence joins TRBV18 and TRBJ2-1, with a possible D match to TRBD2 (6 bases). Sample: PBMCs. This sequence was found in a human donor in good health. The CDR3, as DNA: TGTGCCAGCTCACCCTTTGGGGGGTTCCCCTACAATGAGCAGTTCTTC. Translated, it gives CASSPFGGFPYNEQFF.